A single sample is the source of the 14 T cell receptor beta chains below, sequenced in a study of cytomegalovirus exposure and HLA in healthy donors. The study ran its PCR with 60 Vbeta and 13 Jbeta primers. The protocol was immunoSEQ multiplex PCR, while the TCRdb copy is restricted to in-frame clones and leaves out a portion. The sample gives about 110,000 clones, around 61% of which show up once; 2.2% is in the top ten. Sequencing used PBMCs. The receptors originated from a young woman in good health and CMV-seronegative.

The chain links TRBV28 to TRBJ2-7; D remains unclear. The CDR3 runs 12 residues. CDR1 and CDR2 (germline): MDHEN, SYDVKM. Trimming cost V 3 bases and J 2 bases, with 5 bases left between them. The CDR3 reads CASSFYAYEQYF. CDR3 in DNA: TGTGCCAGCAGTTTCTACGCCTACGAGCAGTACTTC.

This clone was counted between two and nine times. This rearrangement joins TRBV28 to TRBJ1-2; 9 bases align to TRBD1. Germline-derived CDR1 and CDR2 are MDHEN and SYDVKM. V lost 10 bases to trimming and J lost 8 bases; unmatched junction nucleotides: 11. This CDR3 contains 13 residues. This CDR3 reads CATPNYTGGGYTF. The CDR3 coding sequence is TGTGCCACTCCGAACTACACAGGGGGCGGCTACACCTTC.

The genes are TRBV7-3 and TRBJ2-2, with D maybe TRBD2 (5 bases). Trimming left V 1 base short and J 1 base short, with 10 bases between. In germline, CDR1 is SGHTA, CDR2 FQGTGA. The CDR3 runs to 16 residues. The CDR3 region is CASSLKGGQNTGELFF. The CDR3 DNA follows: TGTGCCAGCAGCTTAAAGGGCGGGCAGAACACCGGGGAGCTGTTTTTT.

This clone has more than one count but fewer than ten. This chain links TRBV2 with TRBJ2-2; 10 bases match TRBD1. The germline V gene has CDR1 SNHLY and CDR2 FYNNEI. The CDR3 runs 15 residues. V lost 5 bases, J lost 5 bases, and 5 bases stayed unmatched. As DNA, the CDR3 is TGTGCCAGCAGTCCCGGGACAGGGGTTACCGGGGAGCTGTTTTTT. Its translation: CASSPGTGVTGELFF.

The rearrangement uses TRBV2 and TRBJ1-4, with D possibly TRBD1 on 5 matching bases. Per the germline V gene, CDR1 is SNHLY and CDR2 is FYNNEI. The CDR3 sequence is 13 residues long. Between the trimmed V and J ends, which lost 4 bases and 7 bases, there was a span of 10 bases. CDR3 in DNA: TGTGCCAGCAGTGTCAGGGTAGTTGAAAAACTGTTTTTT. Translation: CASSVRVVEKLFF.

The genes are TRBV28 and TRBJ1-2; no firm D call. This CDR3 comprises 12 residues. Trimming shortened V by 2 bases and J by 4 bases, and 5 bases separated the two germline ends. From germline, CDR1 is MDHEN and CDR2 SYDVKM. The CDR3 is CASSLTVYGYTF. DNA for the CDR3: TGTGCCAGCAGTTTAACGGTCTATGGCTACACCTTC.

This clone has more than one count but fewer than ten. V usage is TRBV7-3 and J usage is TRBJ2-6; D unresolved. Trimming took off 2 bases at V and 4 bases at J, with 6 bases between the two ends. Germline V gene lookup returns CDR1 SGHTA and CDR2 FQGTGA. The CDR3 has 14 amino acids. CDR3: CASSLQVGANVLTF. The CDR3 DNA follows: TGTGCCAGCAGCTTACAGGTCGGGGCCAACGTCCTGACTTTC.

The chain employs TRBV5-4 and TRBJ1-6; weak D call: TRBD1 (6 bases). The V end lost 0 bases, the J end lost 6 bases, and 7 bases lay between the germline ends. The CDR3 runs to 14 residues. Germline V CDR1 and CDR2: SGHNT, YYREEE (reference sequence). The CDR3 protein is CASSLEQGNSPLHF. CDR3 nucleotides: TGTGCCAGCAGCTTGGAACAGGGTAATTCACCCCTCCACTTT.

The J gene is TRBJ2-7, the V gene TRBV2, with 7 bases matching TRBD1. CDR1 and CDR2 (germline): SNHLY, FYNNEI. The junction had 15 bases not matched to a gene; V was cut back by 7 bases and J by 6 bases. The CDR3 has 15 amino acids. This chain's CDR3 is CASNSRQTGSSEQYF. The CDR3 DNA reads as TGTGCCAGCAACAGCCGACAGACAGGGAGCTCCGAGCAGTACTTC.

The chain uses TRBV27 and TRBJ1-1; tentatively, D is TRBD1 (5 bases). The CDR3 consists of 14 residues. V was cut by 2 bases and J by 4 bases, with 11 bases left in between. Germline V lookup: CDR1 MNHEY, CDR2 SMNVEV (reference sequence). CDR3 amino acids: CASSLRGDGTEAFF. The CDR3 DNA reads as TGTGCCAGCAGTTTAAGGGGCGATGGCACTGAAGCTTTCTTT.

V gene TRBV13 combines with J gene TRBJ2-7, with 8 bases identical to TRBD2. This CDR3 region has 15 residues. CDR1 and CDR2 (germline): PRHDT, FYEKMQ (reference sequence). Trimming removed 0 bases from V and 5 bases from J; junction bases left unmatched: 6. The CDR3 sequence is CASSLGLAEPHEQYF. In nucleotides, the CDR3 is TGTGCCAGCAGCTTAGGACTAGCGGAACCTCACGAGCAGTACTTC.

This clone was detected a few times. This chain connects TRBV5-1 to TRBJ2-3; 7 nucleotides match TRBD2. V gave up 1 base and J gave up 4 bases; unmatched junction bases: 3. The V gene's germline CDR1 is SGHRS and CDR2 YFSETQ. CDR3 length equals 14 residues. DNA for the CDR3: TGCGCCAGCAGCTTGCTTCTAGCGGCAGATACGCAGTATTTT. Translated: CASSLLLAADTQYF. Filled out from reference TRBV5-1 and TRBJ2-3, the complete variable domain reads KAGVTQTPRYLIKTRGQQVTLSCSPISGHRSVSWYQQTPGQGLQFLFEYFSETQRNKGNFPGRFSGRQFSNSRSEMNVSTLELGDSALYLCASSLLLAADTQYFGPGTRLTVL.

V gene TRBV7-3 combines with J gene TRBJ2-3; 9 positions agree with TRBD2. After removal of 4 bases from V and 2 bases from J, the junction contained 4 bases not matched to a gene. The CDR3 runs 15 residues. Germline loops: CDR1 SGHTA, CDR2 FQGTGA. The chain's CDR3 is CASSSSGISTDTQYF. CDR3 sequence (DNA): TGTGCCAGCAGCTCTAGCGGGATCTCCACAGATACGCAGTATTTT.

This sequence joins TRBV5-5 and TRBJ2-7; tentative D call: TRBD2 (6 bases). Germline CDR1 is SGHKS and CDR2 is YYEKEE (reference sequence). This CDR3 has 14 amino acids. The germline V and J ends were trimmed by 0 bases and 3 bases, with 10 bases remaining between them. This CDR3 is CASSLVSSGYEQYF. The DNA of the CDR3 is TGTGCCAGCAGCTTGGTTAGTAGCGGCTACGAGCAGTACTTC. Filled out from reference TRBV5-5 and TRBJ2-7, the complete variable domain reads DAGVTQSPTHLIKTRGQQVTLRCSPISGHKSVSWYQQVLGQGPQFIFQYYEKEERGRGNFPDRFSARQFPNYSSELNVNALLLGDSALYLCASSLVSSGYEQYFGPGTRLTVT.